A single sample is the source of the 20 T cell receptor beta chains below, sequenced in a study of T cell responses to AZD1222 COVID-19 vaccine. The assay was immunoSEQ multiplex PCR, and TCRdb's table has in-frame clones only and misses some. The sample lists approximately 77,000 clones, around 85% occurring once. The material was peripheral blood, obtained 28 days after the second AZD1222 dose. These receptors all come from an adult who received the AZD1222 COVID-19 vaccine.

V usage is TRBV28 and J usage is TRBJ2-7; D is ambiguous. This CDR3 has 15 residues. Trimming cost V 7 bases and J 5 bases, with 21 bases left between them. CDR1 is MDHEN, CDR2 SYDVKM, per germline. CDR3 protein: CASNPVSVVLNEQYF. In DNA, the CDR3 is TGTGCCAGCAACCCCGTGTCTGTAGTTTTGAACGAGCAGTACTTC.

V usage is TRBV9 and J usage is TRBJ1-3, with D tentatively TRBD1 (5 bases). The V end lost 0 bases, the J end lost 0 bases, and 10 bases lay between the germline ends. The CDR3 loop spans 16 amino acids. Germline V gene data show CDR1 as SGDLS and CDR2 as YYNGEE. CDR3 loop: CASSVGYRSSGNTIYF. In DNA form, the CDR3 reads TGTGCCAGCAGCGTAGGTTACAGGAGCTCTGGAAACACCATATATTTT.

In nucleotides, the CDR3 is TGCAGCGCCCTTCGGTCTGGAAACACCATATATTTT. It yields the protein CSALRSGNTIYF. This sequence joins TRBV29-1 and TRBJ1-3; D not resolved. V dropped 7 bases and J dropped 1 base, with 8 bases sitting between them. Per germline, CDR1 SQVTM and CDR2 ANQGSEA. The CDR3 runs 12 residues.

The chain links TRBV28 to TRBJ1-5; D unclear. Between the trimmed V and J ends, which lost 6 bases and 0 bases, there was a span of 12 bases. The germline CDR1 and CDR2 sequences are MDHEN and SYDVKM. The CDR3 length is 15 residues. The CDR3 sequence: CASRNGGDSNQPQHF. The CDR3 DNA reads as TGTGCCAGCAGAAATGGCGGGGATAGCAATCAGCCCCAGCATTTT.

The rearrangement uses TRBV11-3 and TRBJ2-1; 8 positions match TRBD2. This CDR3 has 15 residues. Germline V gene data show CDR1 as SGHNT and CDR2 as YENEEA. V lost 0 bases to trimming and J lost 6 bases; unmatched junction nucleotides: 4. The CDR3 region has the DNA TGTGCCAGCAGCTTAGATCCCCGGGGGGGCAATGAGCAGTTCTTC. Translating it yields CASSLDPRGGNEQFF. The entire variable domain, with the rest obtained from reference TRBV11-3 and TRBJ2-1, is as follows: EAGVVQSPRYKIIEKKQPVAFWCNPISGHNTLYWYLQNLGQGPELLIRYENEEAVDDSQLPKDRFSAERLKGVDSTLKIQPAELGDSAVYLCASSLDPRGGNEQFFGPGTRLTVL.

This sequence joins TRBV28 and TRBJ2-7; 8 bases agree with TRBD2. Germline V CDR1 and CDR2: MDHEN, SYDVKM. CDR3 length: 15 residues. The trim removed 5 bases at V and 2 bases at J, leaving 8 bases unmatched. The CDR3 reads CASSPGGGAPYEQYF. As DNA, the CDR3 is TGTGCCAGCAGTCCCGGGGGGGGCGCCCCCTACGAGCAGTACTTC.

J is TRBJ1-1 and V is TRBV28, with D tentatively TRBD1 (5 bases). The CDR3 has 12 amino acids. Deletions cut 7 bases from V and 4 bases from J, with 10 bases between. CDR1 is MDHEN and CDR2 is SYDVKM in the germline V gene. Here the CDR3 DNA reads TGTGCCAGCACACTGGGGGTCACTGAAGCTTTCTTT. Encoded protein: CASTLGVTEAFF.

The CDR3 reads CASSVGAGGLYEQYF. In DNA, the CDR3 is TGTGCCAGCAGCGTAGGGGCAGGGGGGCTCTACGAGCAGTACTTC. The chain has TRBV9 and TRBJ2-7; the D gene is possibly TRBD1 (7 bases). Germline V gene data show CDR1 as SGDLS and CDR2 as YYNGEE. This CDR3 contains 15 residues. The V and J ends lost 0 bases and 3 bases respectively, with 13 bases between them.

CDR3 DNA sequence: TGTGCCAGCAGATGGGACAGCGGGGAGCTGTTTTTT. Translating gives CASRWDSGELFF. The chain employs TRBV28 and TRBJ2-2; 7 bases are shared with TRBD1. Trimming cost V 6 bases and J 7 bases; bases outside gene matches: 2. The germline V gene has CDR1 MDHEN and CDR2 SYDVKM. This CDR3 comprises 12 residues.

In DNA form, the CDR3 reads TGTGCCACCAGCAGAGAAGGTCTCAGCTACGAGCAGTACTTC. This codes for CATSREGLSYEQYF. The rearrangement uses TRBV15 and TRBJ2-7; D is uncertain. Trimming took off 0 bases at V and 3 bases at J, with 9 bases between the two ends. The CDR3 covers 14 residues. Germline-derived CDR1 and CDR2 are LNHNV and YYDKDF (reference sequence).

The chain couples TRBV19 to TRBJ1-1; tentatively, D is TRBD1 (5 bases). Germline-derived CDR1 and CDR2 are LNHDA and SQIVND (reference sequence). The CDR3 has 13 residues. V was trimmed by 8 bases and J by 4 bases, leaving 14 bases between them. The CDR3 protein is CASAQGLATEAFF. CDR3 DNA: TGTGCCAGTGCGCAGGGTTTGGCCACTGAAGCTTTCTTT.

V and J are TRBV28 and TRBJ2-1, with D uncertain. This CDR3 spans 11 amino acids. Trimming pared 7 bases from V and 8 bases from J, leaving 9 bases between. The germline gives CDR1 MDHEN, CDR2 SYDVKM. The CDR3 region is CASTLGHEQFF. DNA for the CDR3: TGTGCCAGCACTCTTGGCCATGAGCAGTTCTTC.

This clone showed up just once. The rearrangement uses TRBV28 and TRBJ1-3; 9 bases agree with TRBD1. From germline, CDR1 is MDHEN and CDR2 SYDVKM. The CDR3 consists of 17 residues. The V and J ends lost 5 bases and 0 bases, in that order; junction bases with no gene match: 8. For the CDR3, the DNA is TGTGCCAGCAGTCCCGAGACAGGGGGGAGCTCTGGAAACACCATATATTTT. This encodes CASSPETGGSSGNTIYF.

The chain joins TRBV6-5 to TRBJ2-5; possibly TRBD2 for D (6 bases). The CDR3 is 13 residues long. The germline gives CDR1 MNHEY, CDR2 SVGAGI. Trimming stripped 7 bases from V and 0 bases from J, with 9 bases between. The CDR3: CASTRGNQETQYF. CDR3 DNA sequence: TGTGCCAGCACCCGGGGGAACCAAGAGACCCAGTACTTC.

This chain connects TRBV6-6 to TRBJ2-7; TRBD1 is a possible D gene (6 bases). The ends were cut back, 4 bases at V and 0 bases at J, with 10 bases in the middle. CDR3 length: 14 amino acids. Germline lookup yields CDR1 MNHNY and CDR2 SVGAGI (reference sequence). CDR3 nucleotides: TGTGCCAGCAGTTCCGGGGACATCTCCTACGAGCAGTACTTC. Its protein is CASSSGDISYEQYF.

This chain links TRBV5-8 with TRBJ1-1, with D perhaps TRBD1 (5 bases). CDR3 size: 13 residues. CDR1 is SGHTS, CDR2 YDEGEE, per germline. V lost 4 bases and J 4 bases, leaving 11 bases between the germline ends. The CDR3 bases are TGTGCCAGCAGCCTGGCGGGGACCACTGAAGCTTTCTTT. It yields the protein CASSLAGTTEAFF.

The CDR3 is CASSQRGGQPQHF. The CDR3 DNA sequence: TGTGCCAGCAGCCAAAGGGGCGGCCAGCCCCAGCATTTT. The chain combines TRBV3-1 (or the pseudogene TRBV3-2) with TRBJ1-5; D may be TRBD1 (5 bases). There are 13 residues in the CDR3. Looked up from germline, CDR1 is LGHDT and CDR2 is YNNKEL (reference sequence). Trimming left V 2 bases short and J 7 bases short, with 9 bases between.

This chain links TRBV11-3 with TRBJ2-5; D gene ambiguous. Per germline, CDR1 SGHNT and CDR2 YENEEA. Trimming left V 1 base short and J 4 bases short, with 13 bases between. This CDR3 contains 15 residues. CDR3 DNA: TGTGCCAGCAGCTTAGGCGGCAGAGCCGCAGAGACCCAGTACTTC. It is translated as CASSLGGRAAETQYF. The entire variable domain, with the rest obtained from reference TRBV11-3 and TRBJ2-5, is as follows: EAGVVQSPRYKIIEKKQPVAFWCNPISGHNTLYWYLQNLGQGPELLIRYENEEAVDDSQLPKDRFSAERLKGVDSTLKIQPAELGDSAVYLCASSLGGRAAETQYFGPGTRLLVL.

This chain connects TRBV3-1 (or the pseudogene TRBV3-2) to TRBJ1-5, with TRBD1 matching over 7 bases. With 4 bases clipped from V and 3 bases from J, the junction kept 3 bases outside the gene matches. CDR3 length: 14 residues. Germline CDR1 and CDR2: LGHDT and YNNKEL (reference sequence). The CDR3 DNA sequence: TGTGCCAGCAGCCCGACAGGGACCAATCAGCCCCAGCATTTT. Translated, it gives CASSPTGTNQPQHF.

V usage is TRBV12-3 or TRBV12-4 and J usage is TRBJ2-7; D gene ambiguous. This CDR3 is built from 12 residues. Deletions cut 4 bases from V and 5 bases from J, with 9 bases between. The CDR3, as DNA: TGTGCCAGCAGTTCAGGTGTCAACGAGCAGTACTTC. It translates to CASSSGVNEQYF.